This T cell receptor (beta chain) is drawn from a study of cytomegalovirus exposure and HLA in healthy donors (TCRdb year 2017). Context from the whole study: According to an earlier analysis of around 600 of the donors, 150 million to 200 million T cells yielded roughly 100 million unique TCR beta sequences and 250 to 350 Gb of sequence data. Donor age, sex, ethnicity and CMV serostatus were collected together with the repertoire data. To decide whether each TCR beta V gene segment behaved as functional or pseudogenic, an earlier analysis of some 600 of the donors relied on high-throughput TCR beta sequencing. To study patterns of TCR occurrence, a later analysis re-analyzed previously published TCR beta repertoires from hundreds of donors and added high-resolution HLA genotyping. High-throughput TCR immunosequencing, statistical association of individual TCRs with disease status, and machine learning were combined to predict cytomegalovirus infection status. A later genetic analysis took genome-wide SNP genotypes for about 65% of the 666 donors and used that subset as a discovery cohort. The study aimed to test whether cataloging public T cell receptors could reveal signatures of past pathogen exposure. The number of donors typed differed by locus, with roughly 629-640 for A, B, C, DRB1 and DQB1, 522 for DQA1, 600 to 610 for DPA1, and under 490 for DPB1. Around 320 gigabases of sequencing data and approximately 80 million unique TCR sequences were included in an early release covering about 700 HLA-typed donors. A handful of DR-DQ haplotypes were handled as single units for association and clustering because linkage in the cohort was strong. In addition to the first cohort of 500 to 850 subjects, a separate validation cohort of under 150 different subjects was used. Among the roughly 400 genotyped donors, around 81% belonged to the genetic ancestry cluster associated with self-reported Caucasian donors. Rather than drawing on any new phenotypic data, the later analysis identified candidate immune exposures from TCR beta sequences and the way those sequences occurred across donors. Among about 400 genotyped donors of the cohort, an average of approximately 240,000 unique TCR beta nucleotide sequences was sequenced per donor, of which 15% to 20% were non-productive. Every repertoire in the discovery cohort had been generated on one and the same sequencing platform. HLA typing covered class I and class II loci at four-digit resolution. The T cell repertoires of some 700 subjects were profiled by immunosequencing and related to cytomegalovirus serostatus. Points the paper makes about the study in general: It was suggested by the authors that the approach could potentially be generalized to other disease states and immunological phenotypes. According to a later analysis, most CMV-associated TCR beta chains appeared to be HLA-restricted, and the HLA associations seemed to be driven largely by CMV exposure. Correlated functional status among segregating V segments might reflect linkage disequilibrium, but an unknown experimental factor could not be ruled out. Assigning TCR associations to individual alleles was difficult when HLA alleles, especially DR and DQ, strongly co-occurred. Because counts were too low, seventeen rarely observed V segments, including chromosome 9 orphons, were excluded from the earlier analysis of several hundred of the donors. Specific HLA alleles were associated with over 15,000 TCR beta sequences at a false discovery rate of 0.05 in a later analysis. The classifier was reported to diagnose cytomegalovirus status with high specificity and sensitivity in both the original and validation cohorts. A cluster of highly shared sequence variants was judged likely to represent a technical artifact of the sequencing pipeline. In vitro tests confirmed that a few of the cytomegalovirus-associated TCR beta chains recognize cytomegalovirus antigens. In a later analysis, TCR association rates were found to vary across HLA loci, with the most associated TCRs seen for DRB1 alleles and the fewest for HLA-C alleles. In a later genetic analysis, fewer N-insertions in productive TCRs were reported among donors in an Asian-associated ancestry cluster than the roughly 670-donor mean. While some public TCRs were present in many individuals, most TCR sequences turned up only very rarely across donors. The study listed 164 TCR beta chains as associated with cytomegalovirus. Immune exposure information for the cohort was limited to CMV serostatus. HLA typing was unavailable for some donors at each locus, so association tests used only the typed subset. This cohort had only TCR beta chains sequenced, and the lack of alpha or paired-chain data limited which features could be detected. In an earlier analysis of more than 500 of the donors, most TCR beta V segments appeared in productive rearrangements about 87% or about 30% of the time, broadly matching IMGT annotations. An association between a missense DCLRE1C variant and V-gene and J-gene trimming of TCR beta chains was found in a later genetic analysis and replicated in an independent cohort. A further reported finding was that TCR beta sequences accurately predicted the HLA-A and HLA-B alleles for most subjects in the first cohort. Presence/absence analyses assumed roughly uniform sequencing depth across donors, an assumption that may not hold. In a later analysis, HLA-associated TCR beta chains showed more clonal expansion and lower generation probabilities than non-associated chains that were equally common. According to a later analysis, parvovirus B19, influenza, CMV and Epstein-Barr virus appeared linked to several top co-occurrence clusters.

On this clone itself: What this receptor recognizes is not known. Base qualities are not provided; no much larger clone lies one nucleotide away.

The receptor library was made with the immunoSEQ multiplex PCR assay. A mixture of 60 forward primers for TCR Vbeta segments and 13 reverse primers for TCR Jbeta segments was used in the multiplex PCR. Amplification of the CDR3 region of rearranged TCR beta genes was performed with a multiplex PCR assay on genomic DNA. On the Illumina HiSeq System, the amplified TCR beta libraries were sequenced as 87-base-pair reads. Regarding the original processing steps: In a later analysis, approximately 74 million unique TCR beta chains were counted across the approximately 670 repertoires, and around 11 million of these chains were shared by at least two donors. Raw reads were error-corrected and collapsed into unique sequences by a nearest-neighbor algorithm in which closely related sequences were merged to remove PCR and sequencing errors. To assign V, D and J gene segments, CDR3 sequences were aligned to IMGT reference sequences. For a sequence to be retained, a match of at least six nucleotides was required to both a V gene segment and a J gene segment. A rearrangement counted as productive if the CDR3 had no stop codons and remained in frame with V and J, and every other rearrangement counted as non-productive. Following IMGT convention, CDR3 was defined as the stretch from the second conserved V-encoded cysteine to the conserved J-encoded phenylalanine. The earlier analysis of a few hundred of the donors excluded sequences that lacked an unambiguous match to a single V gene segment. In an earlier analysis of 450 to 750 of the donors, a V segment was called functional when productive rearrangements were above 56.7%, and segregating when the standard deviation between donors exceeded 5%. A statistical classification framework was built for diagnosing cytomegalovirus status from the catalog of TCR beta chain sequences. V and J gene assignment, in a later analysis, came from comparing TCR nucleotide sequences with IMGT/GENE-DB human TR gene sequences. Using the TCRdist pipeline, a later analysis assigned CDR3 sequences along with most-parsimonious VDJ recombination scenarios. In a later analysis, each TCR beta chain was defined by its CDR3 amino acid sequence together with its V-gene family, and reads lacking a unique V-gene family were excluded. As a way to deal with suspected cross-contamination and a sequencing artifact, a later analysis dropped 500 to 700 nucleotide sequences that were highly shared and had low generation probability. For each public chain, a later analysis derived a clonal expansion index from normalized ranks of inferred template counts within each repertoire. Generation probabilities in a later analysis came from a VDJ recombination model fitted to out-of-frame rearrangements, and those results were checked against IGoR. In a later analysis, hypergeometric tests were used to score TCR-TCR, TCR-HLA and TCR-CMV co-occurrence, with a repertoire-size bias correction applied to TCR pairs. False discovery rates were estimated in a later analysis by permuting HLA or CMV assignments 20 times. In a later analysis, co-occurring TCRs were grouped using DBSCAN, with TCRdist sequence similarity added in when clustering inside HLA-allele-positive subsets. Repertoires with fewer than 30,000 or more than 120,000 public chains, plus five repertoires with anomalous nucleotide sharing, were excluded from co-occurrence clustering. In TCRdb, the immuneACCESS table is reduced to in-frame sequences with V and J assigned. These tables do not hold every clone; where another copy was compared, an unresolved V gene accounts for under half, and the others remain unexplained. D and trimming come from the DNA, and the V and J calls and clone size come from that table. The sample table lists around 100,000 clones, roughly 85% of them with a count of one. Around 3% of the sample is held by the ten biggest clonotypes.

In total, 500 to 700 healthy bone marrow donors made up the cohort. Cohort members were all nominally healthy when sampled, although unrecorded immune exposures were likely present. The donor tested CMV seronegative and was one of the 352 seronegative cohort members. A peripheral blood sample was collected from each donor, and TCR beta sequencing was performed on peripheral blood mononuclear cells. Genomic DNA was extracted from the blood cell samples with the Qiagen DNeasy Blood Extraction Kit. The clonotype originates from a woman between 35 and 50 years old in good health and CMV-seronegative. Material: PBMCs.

Here the CDR3 is given as CASSPVAGGFTEAFF. The sequenced DNA: TGTGCCAGCAGCCCCGTGGCAGGTGGGTTCACTGAAGCTTTCTTT. The chain employs TRBV13 and TRBJ1-1; there is no confident call for the D gene. The CDR3, cysteine through phenylalanine, is 15 amino acids long. Only the CDR3 portion is preserved as DNA: 45 bases, with reading frame beginning at the first base. CDR1 and CDR2 (PRHDT, FYEKMQ) derive from the germline V gene (reference sequence). Deletion took 5 bases off V and 4 bases off J, with a span of 17 bases between the germline ends.